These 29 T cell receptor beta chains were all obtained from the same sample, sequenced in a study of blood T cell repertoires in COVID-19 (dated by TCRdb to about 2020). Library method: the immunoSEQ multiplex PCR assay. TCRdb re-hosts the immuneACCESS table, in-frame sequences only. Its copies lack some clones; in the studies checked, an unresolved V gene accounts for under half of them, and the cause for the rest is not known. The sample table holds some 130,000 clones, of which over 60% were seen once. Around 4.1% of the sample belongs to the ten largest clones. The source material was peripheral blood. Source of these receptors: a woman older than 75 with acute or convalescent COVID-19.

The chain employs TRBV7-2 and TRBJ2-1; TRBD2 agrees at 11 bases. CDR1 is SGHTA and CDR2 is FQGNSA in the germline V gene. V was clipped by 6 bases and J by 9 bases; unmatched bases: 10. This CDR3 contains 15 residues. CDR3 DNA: TGTGCCAGCAGGGCTCTAGCGGGGGGTGTGGGTGAGCAGTTCTTC. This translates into CASRALAGGVGEQFF.

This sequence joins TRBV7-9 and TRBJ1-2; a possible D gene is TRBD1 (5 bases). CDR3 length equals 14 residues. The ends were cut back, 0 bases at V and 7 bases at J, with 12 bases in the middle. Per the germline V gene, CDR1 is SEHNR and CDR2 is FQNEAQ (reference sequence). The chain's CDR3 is CASSLAAQGGGYTF. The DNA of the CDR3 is TGTGCCAGCAGCTTAGCGGCCCAGGGAGGTGGCTACACCTTC.

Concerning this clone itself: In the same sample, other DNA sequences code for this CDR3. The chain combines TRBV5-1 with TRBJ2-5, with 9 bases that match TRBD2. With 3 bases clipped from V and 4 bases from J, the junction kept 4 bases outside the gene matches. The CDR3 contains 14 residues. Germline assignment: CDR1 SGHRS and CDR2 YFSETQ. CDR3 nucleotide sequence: TGCGCCAGCAGCTCGGGACTAGCACGAGAGACCCAGTACTTC. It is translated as CASSSGLARETQYF.

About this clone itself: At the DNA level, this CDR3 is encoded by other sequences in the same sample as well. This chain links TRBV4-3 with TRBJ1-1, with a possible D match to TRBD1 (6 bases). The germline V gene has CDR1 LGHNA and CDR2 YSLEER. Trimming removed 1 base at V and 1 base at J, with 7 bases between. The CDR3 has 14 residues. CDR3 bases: TGCGCCAGCAGCCAAGGGACAGAGAACACTGAAGCTTTCTTT. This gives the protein CASSQGTENTEAFF.

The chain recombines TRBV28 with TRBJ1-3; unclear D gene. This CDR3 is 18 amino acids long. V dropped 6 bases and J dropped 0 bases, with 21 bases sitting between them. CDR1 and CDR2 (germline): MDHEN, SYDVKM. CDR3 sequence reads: CASSSMAAVIYSGNTIYF. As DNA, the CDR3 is TGTGCCAGCAGCTCTATGGCGGCAGTCATATACTCTGGAAACACCATATATTTT.

The CDR3 nucleotides are TGCGCCAGCAGCCAAGTATCAGGGGTGGGCTACACCTTC. Encoded protein: CASSQVSGVGYTF. The chain recombines TRBV4-3 with TRBJ1-2; D is perhaps TRBD1 (6 bases). CDR3 length: 13 residues. The V gene's germline CDR1 is LGHNA and CDR2 YSLEER. V lost 1 base to trimming and J lost 8 bases, with 11 bases between them.

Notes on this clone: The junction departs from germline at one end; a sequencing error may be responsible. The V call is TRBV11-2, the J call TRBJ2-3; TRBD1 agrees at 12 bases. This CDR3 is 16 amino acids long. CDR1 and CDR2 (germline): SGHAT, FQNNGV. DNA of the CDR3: TGTGCCAGCAGCTCGAGCCGCGGGACAGGGGGCAAGGAGCAACATTTT. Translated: CASSSSRGTGGKEQHF.

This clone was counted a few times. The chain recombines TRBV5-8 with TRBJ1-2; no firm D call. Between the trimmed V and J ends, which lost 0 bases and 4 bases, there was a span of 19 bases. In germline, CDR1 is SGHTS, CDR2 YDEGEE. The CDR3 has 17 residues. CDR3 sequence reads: CASSLGSVTDRFYGYTF. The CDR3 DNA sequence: TGTGCCAGCAGCTTGGGGTCAGTCACAGACCGGTTCTATGGCTACACCTTC.

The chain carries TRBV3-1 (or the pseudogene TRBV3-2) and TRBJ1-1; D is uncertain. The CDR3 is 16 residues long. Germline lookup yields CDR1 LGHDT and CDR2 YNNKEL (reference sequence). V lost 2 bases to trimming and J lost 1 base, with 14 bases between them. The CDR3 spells CASSQSSTRGNTEAFF. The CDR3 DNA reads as TGTGCCAGCAGCCAATCTTCTACACGGGGGAACACTGAAGCTTTCTTT.

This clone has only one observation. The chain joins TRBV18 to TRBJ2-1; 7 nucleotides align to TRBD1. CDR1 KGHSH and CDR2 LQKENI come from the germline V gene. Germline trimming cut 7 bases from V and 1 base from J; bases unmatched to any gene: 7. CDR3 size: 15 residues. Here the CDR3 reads CASLDRQGSYNEQFF. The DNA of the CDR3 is TGTGCCAGCTTGGACAGGCAGGGGTCCTACAATGAGCAGTTCTTC.

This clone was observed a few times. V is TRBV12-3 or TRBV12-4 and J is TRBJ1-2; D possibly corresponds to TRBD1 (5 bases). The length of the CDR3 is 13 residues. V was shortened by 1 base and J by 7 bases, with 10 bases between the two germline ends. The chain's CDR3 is CASSLEVGAGYTF. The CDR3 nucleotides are TGTGCCAGCAGTTTAGAAGTAGGGGCTGGCTACACCTTC.

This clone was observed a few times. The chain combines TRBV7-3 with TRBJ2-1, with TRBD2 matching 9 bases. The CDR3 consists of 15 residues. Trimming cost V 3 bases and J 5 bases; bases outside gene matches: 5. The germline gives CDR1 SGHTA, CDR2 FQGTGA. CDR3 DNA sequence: TGTGCCAGCAGCTTGAGACTAGCGGAAAACAATGAGCAGTTCTTC. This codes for CASSLRLAENNEQFF.

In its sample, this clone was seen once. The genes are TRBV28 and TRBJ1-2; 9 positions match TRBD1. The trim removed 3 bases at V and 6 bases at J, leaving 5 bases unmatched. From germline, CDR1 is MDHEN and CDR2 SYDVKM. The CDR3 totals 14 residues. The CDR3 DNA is TGTGCCAGCAGTTTCGGGACAGGGTGGAATGGCTACACCTTC. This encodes CASSFGTGWNGYTF.

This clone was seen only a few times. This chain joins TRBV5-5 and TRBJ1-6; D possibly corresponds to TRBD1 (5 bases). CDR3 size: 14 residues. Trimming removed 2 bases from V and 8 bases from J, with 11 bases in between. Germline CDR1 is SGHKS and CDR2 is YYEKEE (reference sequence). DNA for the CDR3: TGTGCCAGCAGCTTTCAGGGATCAGATTCACCCCTCCACTTT. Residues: CASSFQGSDSPLHF.

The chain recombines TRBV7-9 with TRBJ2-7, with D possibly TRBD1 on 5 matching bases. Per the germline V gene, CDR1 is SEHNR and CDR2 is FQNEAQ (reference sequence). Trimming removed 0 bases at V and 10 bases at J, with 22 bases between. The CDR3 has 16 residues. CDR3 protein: CASSLAEGVGPSGQYF. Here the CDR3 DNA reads TGTGCCAGCAGCTTAGCGGAAGGGGTAGGGCCCTCGGGCCAGTACTTC.

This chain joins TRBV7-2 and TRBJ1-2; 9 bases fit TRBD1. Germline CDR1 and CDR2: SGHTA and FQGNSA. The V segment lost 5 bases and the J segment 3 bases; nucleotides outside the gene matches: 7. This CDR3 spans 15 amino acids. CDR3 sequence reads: CASSLRQGGYYGYTF. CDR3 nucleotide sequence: TGTGCCAGCAGCCTAAGACAGGGGGGATACTATGGCTACACCTTC.

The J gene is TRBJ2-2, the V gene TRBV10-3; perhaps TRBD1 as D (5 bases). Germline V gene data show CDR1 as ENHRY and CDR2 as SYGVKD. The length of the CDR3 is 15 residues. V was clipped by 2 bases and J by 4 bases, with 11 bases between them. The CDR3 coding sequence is TGTGCCATCAGTGAGGATAGGGGTGCCACCGGGGAGCTGTTTTTT. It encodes CAISEDRGATGELFF.

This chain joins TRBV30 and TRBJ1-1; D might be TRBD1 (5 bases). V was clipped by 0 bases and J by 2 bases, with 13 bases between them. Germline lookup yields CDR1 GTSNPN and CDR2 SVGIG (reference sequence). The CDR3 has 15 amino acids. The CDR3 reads CAWSVNLGANTEAFF. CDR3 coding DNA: TGTGCCTGGAGTGTAAACTTAGGGGCCAACACTGAAGCTTTCTTT. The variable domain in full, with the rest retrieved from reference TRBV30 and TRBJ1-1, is SQTIHQWPATLVQPVGSPLSLECTVEGTSNPNLYWYRQAAGRGLQLLFYSVGIGQISSEVPQNLSASRPQDRQFILSSKKLLLSDSGFYLCAWSVNLGANTEAFFGQGTRLTVV.

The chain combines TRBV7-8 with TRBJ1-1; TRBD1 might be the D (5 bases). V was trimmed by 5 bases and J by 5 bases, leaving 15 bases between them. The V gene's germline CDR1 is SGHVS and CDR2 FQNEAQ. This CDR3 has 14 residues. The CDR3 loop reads CASSATVGRTEAFF. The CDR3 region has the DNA TGTGCCAGCAGCGCGACAGTGGGGAGGACTGAAGCTTTCTTT.

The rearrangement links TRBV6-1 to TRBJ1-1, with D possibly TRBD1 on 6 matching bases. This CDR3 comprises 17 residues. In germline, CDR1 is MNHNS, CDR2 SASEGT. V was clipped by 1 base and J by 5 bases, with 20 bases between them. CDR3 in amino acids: CASSEGWGHSTYTEAFF. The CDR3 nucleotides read TGTGCCAGCAGTGAAGGGTGGGGGCATAGCACGTATACTGAAGCTTTCTTT.

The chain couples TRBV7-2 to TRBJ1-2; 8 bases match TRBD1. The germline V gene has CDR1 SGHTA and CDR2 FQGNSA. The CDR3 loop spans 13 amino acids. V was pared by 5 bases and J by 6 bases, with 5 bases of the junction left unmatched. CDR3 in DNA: TGTGCCAGCAGCCAGGACAGGGTAAATGGCTACACCTTC. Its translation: CASSQDRVNGYTF.

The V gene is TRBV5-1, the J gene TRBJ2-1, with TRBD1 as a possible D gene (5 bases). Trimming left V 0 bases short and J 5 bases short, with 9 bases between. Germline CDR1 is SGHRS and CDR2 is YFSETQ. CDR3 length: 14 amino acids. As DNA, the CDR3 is TGCGCCAGCAGCTTGGAGACAGCTGACAATGAGCAGTTCTTC. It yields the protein CASSLETADNEQFF.

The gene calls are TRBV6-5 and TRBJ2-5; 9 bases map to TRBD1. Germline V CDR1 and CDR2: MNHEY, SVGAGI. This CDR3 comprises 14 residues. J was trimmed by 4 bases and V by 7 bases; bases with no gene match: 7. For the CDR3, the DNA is TGTGCCAGCACTCTGGACAGGGGCAGAGAGACCCAGTACTTC. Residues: CASTLDRGRETQYF.

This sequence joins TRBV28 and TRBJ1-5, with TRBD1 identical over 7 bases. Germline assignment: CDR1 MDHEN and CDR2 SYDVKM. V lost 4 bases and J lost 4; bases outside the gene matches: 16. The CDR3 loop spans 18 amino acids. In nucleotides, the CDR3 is TGTGCCAGCAGTTCCTCCTACGGGACAGCAAAACCGAATCAGCCCCAGCATTTT. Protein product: CASSSSYGTAKPNQPQHF.

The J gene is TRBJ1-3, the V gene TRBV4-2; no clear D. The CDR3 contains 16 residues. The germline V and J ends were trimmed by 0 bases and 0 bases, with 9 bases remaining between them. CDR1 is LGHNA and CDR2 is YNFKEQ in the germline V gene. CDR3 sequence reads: CASSQEAGGSGNTIYF. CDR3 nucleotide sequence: TGTGCCAGCAGCCAAGAAGCGGGAGGCTCTGGAAACACCATATATTTT.

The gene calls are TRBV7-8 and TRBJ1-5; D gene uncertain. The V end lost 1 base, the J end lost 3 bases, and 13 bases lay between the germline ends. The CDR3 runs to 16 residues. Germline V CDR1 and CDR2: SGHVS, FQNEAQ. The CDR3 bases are TGTGCCAGCAGCTTAGTGGCAGGTTTCCCCAATCAGCCCCAGCATTTT. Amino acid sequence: CASSLVAGFPNQPQHF.

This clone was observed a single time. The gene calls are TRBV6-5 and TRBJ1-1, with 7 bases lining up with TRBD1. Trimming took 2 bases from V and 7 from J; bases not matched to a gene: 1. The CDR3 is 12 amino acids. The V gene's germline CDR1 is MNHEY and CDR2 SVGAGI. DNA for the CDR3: TGTGCCAGCAGTTACAGGGGGCTTGAAGCTTTCTTT. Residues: CASSYRGLEAFF.

Here the CDR3 reads CASGLGVQETQYF. CDR3 bases: TGTGCCAGTGGGTTAGGGGTCCAAGAGACCCAGTACTTC. The chain links TRBV19 to TRBJ2-5, with a weak D call TRBD1 (5 bases). Germline V gives CDR1 LNHDA, CDR2 SQIVND (reference sequence). The CDR3 has 13 residues. Trimming took 8 bases from V and 1 from J, leaving 11 bases between them.

The CDR3 here is CASSLQGALLYGYTF. The CDR3 DNA follows: TGTGCCAGCAGTTTACAGGGAGCCTTACTCTATGGCTACACCTTC. The chain couples TRBV6-5 to TRBJ1-2; perhaps TRBD1 as D (6 bases). The CDR3 sequence is 15 residues long. V lost 4 bases and J lost 4, with 16 bases in between. Germline loops: CDR1 MNHEY, CDR2 SVGAGI.